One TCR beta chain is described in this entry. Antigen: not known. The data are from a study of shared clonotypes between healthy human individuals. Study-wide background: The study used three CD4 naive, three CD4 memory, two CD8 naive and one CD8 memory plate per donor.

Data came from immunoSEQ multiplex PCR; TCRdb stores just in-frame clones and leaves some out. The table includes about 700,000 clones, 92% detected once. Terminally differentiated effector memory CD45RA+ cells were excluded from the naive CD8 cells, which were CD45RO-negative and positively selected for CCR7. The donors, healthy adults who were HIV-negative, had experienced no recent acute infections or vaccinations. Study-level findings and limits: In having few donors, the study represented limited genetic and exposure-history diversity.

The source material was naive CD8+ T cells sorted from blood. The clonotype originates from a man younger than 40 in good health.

The CDR3 bases are TGTGCCAGCAGCACCCCCAGGACAGGGGCAGGCGACGAGCAGTACTTC. This gives the protein CASSTPRTGAGDEQYF. The chain links TRBV7-2 to TRBJ2-7; 9 nucleotides agree with TRBD1. CDR1 and CDR2 from the germline V gene are SGHTA and FQGNSA. V dropped 5 bases and J dropped 5; count of bases not matched to a gene: 13. There are 16 residues in the CDR3.